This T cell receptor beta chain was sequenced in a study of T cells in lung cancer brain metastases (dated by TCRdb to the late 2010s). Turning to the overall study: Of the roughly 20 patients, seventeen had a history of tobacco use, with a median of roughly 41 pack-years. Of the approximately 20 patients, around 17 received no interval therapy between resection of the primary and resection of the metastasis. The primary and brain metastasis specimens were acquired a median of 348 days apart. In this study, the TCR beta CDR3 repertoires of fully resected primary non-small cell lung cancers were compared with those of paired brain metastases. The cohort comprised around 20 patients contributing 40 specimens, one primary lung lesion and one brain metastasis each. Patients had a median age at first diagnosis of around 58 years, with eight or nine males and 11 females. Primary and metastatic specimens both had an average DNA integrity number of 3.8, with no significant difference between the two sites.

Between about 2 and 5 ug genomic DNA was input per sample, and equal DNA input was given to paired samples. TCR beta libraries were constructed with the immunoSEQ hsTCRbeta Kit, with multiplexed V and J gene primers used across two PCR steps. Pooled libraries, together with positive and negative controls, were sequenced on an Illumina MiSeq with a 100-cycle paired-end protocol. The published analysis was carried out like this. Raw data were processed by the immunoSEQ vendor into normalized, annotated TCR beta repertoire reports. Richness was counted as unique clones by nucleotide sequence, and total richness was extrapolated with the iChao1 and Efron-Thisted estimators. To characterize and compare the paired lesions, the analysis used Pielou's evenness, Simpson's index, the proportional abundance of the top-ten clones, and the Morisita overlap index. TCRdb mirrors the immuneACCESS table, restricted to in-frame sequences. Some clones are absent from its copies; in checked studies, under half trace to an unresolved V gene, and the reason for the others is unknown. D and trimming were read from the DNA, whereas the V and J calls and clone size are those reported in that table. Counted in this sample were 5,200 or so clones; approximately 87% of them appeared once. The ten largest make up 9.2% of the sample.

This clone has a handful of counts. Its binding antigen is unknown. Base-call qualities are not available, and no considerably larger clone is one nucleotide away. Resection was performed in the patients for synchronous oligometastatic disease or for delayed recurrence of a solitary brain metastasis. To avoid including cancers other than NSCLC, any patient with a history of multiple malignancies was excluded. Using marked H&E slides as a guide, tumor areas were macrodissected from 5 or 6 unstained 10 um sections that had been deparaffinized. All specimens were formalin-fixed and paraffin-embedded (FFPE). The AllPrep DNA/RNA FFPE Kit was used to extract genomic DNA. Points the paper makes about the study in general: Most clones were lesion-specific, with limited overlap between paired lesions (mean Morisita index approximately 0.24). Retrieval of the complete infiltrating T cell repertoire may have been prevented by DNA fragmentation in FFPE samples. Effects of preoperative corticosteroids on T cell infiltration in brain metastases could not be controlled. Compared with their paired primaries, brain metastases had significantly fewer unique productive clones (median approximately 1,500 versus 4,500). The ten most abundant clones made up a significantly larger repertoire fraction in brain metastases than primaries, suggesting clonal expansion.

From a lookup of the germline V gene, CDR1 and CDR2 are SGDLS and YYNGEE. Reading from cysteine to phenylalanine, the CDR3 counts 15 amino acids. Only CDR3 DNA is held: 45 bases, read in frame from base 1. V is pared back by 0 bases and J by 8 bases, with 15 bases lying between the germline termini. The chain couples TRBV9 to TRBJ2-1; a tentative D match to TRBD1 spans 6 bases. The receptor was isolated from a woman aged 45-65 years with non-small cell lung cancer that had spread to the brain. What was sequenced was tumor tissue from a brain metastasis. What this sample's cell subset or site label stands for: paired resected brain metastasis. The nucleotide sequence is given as TGTGCCAGCAGCGTAGACGGTCGGTCAGGGGATGAGCAGTTCTTC. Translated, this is CASSVDGRSGDEQFF.